This passage covers 26 T cell receptor beta chains from one sample sequenced in a study of T cell responses to AZD1222 COVID-19 vaccine. Assay: immunoSEQ multiplex PCR; the TCRdb copy retains only in-frame clones and omits some. The data contain approximately 150,000 clones, roughly 87% of them seen just once; the ten biggest clones take up around 1.7%. The material was peripheral blood, obtained 28 days after the second AZD1222 dose. The receptors were gathered from an adult who received the AZD1222 COVID-19 vaccine.

V is TRBV7-8 and J is TRBJ1-4; D call uncertain. Between the trimmed V and J ends, which lost 3 bases and 8 bases, there was a span of 10 bases. This CDR3 region has 13 residues. The germline gives CDR1 SGHVS, CDR2 FQNEAQ. The CDR3 loop reads CASSFPRGEKLFF. The CDR3 region has the DNA TGTGCCAGCAGCTTCCCCAGAGGGGAAAAACTGTTTTTT. Drawing the rest from reference TRBV7-8 and TRBJ1-4, the complete variable domain is GAGVSQSPRYKVAKRGQDVALRCDPISGHVSLFWYQQALGQGPEFLTYFQNEAQLDKSGLPSDRFFAERPEGSVSTLKIQRTQQEDSAVYLCASSFPRGEKLFFGSGTQLSVL.

The chain is built from TRBV28 and TRBJ2-3, with 7 nucleotides matching TRBD2. The trim removed 6 bases at V and 3 bases at J, leaving 9 bases unmatched. Germline CDR1 and CDR2: MDHEN and SYDVKM. The CDR3 is 15 residues long. The CDR3 sequence: CASRGGDFGTDTQYF. The CDR3 DNA reads as TGTGCCAGCAGGGGGGGGGATTTTGGGACAGATACGCAGTATTTT.

V gene TRBV4-1 combines with J gene TRBJ1-1; D is undetermined. Germline V gene lookup returns CDR1 MGHRA and CDR2 YSYEKL. The CDR3 runs to 12 residues. The V end lost 3 bases, the J end lost 7 bases, and 9 bases lay between the germline ends. The CDR3 DNA reads TGCGCCAGCAGCCACGGGGATCGTGAAGCTTTCTTT. Its protein is CASSHGDREAFF.

V and J are TRBV5-4 and TRBJ2-5; 10 bases match TRBD1. The ends lost 5 bases at V and 4 bases at J; junction bases unmatched: 5. The germline V gene has CDR1 SGHNT and CDR2 YYREEE (reference sequence). The length of the CDR3 is 14 residues. The CDR3 DNA follows: TGTGCCAGCAGTAACAGACAGGGGGCAGAGACCCAGTACTTC. Translated: CASSNRQGAETQYF.

The V call is TRBV9, the J call TRBJ2-1; D not certain. Looked up from germline, CDR1 is SGDLS and CDR2 is YYNGEE. The CDR3 is made up of 15 amino acids. The V and J ends lost 0 bases and 0 bases respectively, with 7 bases between them. The CDR3 is CASSVGPASYNEQFF. In DNA, the CDR3 is TGTGCCAGCAGCGTAGGGCCCGCCTCCTACAATGAGCAGTTCTTC.

V gene TRBV4-3 combines with J gene TRBJ2-1; perhaps TRBD2 as D (6 bases). V lost 0 bases and J 9 bases, leaving 12 bases between the germline ends. Germline V gene data show CDR1 as LGHNA and CDR2 as YSLEER. The CDR3 is 14 amino acids. The CDR3 loop is CASSQERVGGEQFF. The DNA for the CDR3 is TGCGCCAGCAGCCAAGAGAGGGTCGGGGGTGAGCAGTTCTTC.

The chain links TRBV12-3 or TRBV12-4 to TRBJ1-5; D ambiguous. V shed 5 bases and J shed 4 bases, with 9 bases lying between them. CDR3 length: 13 residues. This CDR3 reads CASSPTNNQPQHF. The CDR3 DNA follows: TGTGCCAGCAGTCCTACAAATAATCAGCCCCAGCATTTT.

This rearrangement joins TRBV3-1 (or the pseudogene TRBV3-2) to TRBJ1-3; TRBD1 might be the D (6 bases). This CDR3 region has 16 residues. From germline, CDR1 is LGHDT and CDR2 YNNKEL (reference sequence). The V gene lost 4 bases and the J gene lost 1 base, with 14 bases spanning the gap. CDR3 bases: TGTGCCAGCAGCCTGATGGGGGGCGCGTCTGGAAACACCATATATTTT. Its protein is CASSLMGGASGNTIYF.

This chain links TRBV19 with TRBJ2-2; the D gene is possibly TRBD2 (6 bases). The CDR3 has 10 residues. Germline V gene data show CDR1 as LNHDA and CDR2 as SQIVND (reference sequence). Trimming removed 10 bases from V and 10 bases from J, with 10 bases in between. The CDR3 DNA follows: TGTGCCAAAACTAGCAAGGAGCTGTTTTTT. Its translation: CAKTSKELFF.

The chain carries TRBV18 and TRBJ1-1; maybe TRBD1 (5 bases). V was pared by 0 bases and J by 6 bases, with 14 bases between. Germline V CDR1 and CDR2: KGHSH, LQKENI. The CDR3 consists of 15 residues. The CDR3 DNA sequence: TGTGCCAGCTCACCACCGAACGGGGGACTCTCTGAAGCTTTCTTT. Translating gives CASSPPNGGLSEAFF.

The chain has TRBV6-5 and TRBJ1-1; D is unclear. Germline CDR1 and CDR2: MNHEY and SVGAGI. This CDR3 is 14 amino acids long. The V gene lost 0 bases and the J gene lost 5 bases, with 10 bases spanning the gap. The CDR3 nucleotides are TGTGCCAGCAGTTACTCGGTCTGGGATACTGAAGCTTTCTTT. Protein sequence: CASSYSVWDTEAFF.

The DNA of the CDR3 is TGTGCCAGCAGTCCCTCCCCTCCCCGGCGGACAGCAGATGAAAAACTGTTTTTT. Its protein is CASSPSPPRRTADEKLFF. The V call is TRBV28, the J call TRBJ1-4, with D perhaps matching TRBD1 (6 bases). V lost 5 bases to trimming and J lost 6 bases, with 25 bases between them. Germline V gene lookup returns CDR1 MDHEN and CDR2 SYDVKM. The CDR3 consists of 18 residues. Full variable domain (remainder filled in from reference TRBV28 and TRBJ1-4): DVKVTQSSRYLVKRTGEKVFLECVQDMDHENMFWYRQDPGLGLRLIYFSYDVKMKEKGDIPEGYSVSREKKERFSLILESASTNQTSMYLCASSPSPPRRTADEKLFFGSGTQLSVL.

This chain joins TRBV6-5 and TRBJ1-6; 10 bases line up with TRBD1. The CDR3 has 15 residues. The ends lost 0 bases at V and 10 bases at J; junction bases unmatched: 3. Germline lookup yields CDR1 MNHEY and CDR2 SVGAGI. Here the CDR3 reads CASSYSGTGVSPLHF. DNA of the CDR3: TGTGCCAGCAGTTACTCCGGGACAGGGGTCTCACCCCTCCACTTT.

The chain is built from TRBV7-6 and TRBJ1-6; D call uncertain. Germline V gives CDR1 SGHVS, CDR2 FNYEAQ. Trimming stripped 2 bases from V and 7 bases from J, with 15 bases between. CDR3 length: 16 amino acids. The CDR3 loop is CASSLRPPVQNSPLHF. Written as DNA, the CDR3 is TGTGCCAGCAGCTTAAGGCCTCCGGTGCAGAATTCACCCCTCCACTTT.

The chain carries TRBV30 and TRBJ2-5, with D tentatively TRBD1 or TRBD2 (5 bases each). Germline V gives CDR1 GTSNPN, CDR2 SVGIG (reference sequence). Trimming took 2 bases from V and 11 from J, leaving 15 bases between them. This CDR3 region has 12 residues. CDR3 nucleotides: TGTGCCTGGAGTCCCCTGGGGGAAGAGCAGTACTTC. Its translation is CAWSPLGEEQYF.

The chain employs TRBV7-2 and TRBJ1-1; D is undetermined. This CDR3 spans 11 amino acids. V was trimmed by 4 bases and J by 3 bases, leaving 3 bases between them. Germline V gene sequence: CDR1 SGHTA, CDR2 FQGNSA. CDR3 loop: CASSSDTEAFF. CDR3 nucleotide sequence: TGTGCCAGCAGCTCCGACACTGAAGCTTTCTTT.

This chain links TRBV7-2 with TRBJ2-7; maybe TRBD1 (6 bases). The V and J ends lost 5 bases and 6 bases respectively, with 17 bases between them. The CDR3 totals 14 residues. Per germline, CDR1 SGHTA and CDR2 FQGNSA. The CDR3, as DNA: TGTGCCAGCAGCCCAGGACAGCCTCTCGGCGAGCAGTACTTC. This translates into CASSPGQPLGEQYF.

The CDR3 DNA is TGTGCCAGCAGCTTGGGGACTAGCGGGAGTAATGAGCAGTTCTTC. Amino acid sequence: CASSLGTSGSNEQFF. The rearrangement joins TRBV7-9 to TRBJ2-1; TRBD2 agrees at 14 bases. J was trimmed by 7 bases and V by 3 bases; bases with no gene match: 2. CDR1 SEHNR and CDR2 FQNEAQ come from the germline V gene (reference sequence). CDR3 length: 15 residues. The full variable domain, in which reference TRBV7-9 and TRBJ2-1 provide the parts outside the CDR3, is DTGVSQNPRHKITKRGQNVTFRCDPISEHNRLYWYRQTLGQGPEFLTYFQNEAQLEKSRLLSDRFSAERPKGSFSTLEIQRTEQGDSAMYLCASSLGTSGSNEQFFGPGTRLTVL.

The rearrangement joins TRBV13 to TRBJ2-2, with a possible D match to TRBD1 (5 bases). The CDR3 is made up of 15 amino acids. V was clipped by 0 bases and J by 7 bases, with 12 bases between them. From germline, CDR1 is PRHDT and CDR2 FYEKMQ (reference sequence). This CDR3 is CASSLGPGLGGELFF. The CDR3 region has the DNA TGTGCCAGCAGCTTAGGCCCAGGGTTGGGCGGGGAGCTGTTTTTT.

The genes are TRBV28 and TRBJ1-2, with D perhaps matching TRBD1 (6 bases). Germline CDR1 and CDR2: MDHEN and SYDVKM. This CDR3 has 16 residues. The V gene lost 4 bases and the J gene lost 0 bases, with 15 bases spanning the gap. DNA for the CDR3: TGTGCCAGCAGTTCCCCCGGGGGGGGCCCTAACTATGGCTACACCTTC. This sequence encodes CASSSPGGGPNYGYTF.

The chain uses TRBV6-2 or TRBV6-3 and TRBJ1-2; TRBD1 matches at 10 bases. The germline gives CDR1 MNHEY, CDR2 SVGEGT. V was clipped by 2 bases and J by 8 bases; unmatched bases: 11. This CDR3 is built from 16 residues. For the CDR3, the DNA is TGTGCCAGCAGTTACCACCTGGGACAGGGGAAAGGAGGCTACACCTTC. Its translation: CASSYHLGQGKGGYTF.

The CDR3 reads CASSQIGGPNQPQHF. Here the CDR3 DNA reads TGCGCCAGCAGCCAAATCGGGGGGCCGAATCAGCCCCAGCATTTT. This rearrangement joins TRBV4-1 to TRBJ1-5; weak D call: TRBD1 (6 bases). The V end lost 2 bases, the J end lost 4 bases, and 12 bases lay between the germline ends. The CDR3 extends over 15 amino acids. Germline loops: CDR1 MGHRA, CDR2 YSYEKL.

This chain connects TRBV4-3 to TRBJ1-3; 7 bases match TRBD1. Germline V gene lookup returns CDR1 LGHNA and CDR2 YSLEER. The CDR3 is made up of 15 amino acids. Losses at the gene ends were 0 bases for V and 4 bases for J; bases not matched to a gene: 3. This CDR3 reads CASSQDRTGGNTIYF. The CDR3 nucleotides are TGCGCCAGCAGCCAAGATAGGACAGGCGGAAACACCATATATTTT.

The chain couples TRBV3-1 (or the pseudogene TRBV3-2) to TRBJ2-1; the D gene is possibly TRBD2 (5 bases). This CDR3 region has 19 residues. V was shortened by 8 bases and J by 9 bases, with 35 bases between the two germline ends. Germline-derived CDR1 and CDR2 are LGHDT and YNNKEL (reference sequence). Here the CDR3 DNA reads TGTGCCAGCTCGTTCCGGCTCCGGACTGACCCGTCCCTCGGAGGTGAGCAGTTCTTC. It translates to CASSFRLRTDPSLGGEQFF.

The V and J genes are TRBV27 and TRBJ2-7; 12 bases map to TRBD2. The germline V gene encodes CDR1 MNHEY and CDR2 SMNVEV (reference sequence). The CDR3 consists of 15 residues. V was clipped by 4 bases and J by 0 bases; unmatched bases: 1. The CDR3, as DNA: TGTGCCAGCAGTTCGGGACTAGCGGGCTCCTACGAGCAGTACTTC. Translated, it gives CASSSGLAGSYEQYF.

The chain is built from TRBV6-2 or TRBV6-3 and TRBJ2-3; 7 bases align to TRBD1. The V gene end was trimmed by 5 bases and the J gene end by 3 bases; junction bases not matched to a gene: 5. The CDR3 has 14 residues. CDR1 and CDR2 from the germline V gene are MNHEY and SVGEGT. The chain's CDR3 is CASSDRDGTDTQYF. The CDR3 region has the DNA TGTGCCAGCAGTGACAGGGACGGTACAGATACGCAGTATTTT.